The next 6 T cell receptor beta chains were all read from a single sample in a study of blood T cell repertoires in COVID-19. Sequencing was performed with immunoSEQ multiplex PCR; in TCRdb, only in-frame clones are kept and a portion is missing. The sample has around 330,000 clones; 89% are singletons. Sequencing used PBMCs or T cells enriched from blood (not recorded which). The receptors stem from a woman in her 40s who had recovered from COVID-19.

The rearrangement joins TRBV7-2 to TRBJ2-2; TRBD1 matches 9 bases. This CDR3 spans 17 amino acids. V shed 5 bases, J shed 1 base, and the junction held 8 bases outside the gene matches. CDR1 is SGHTA, CDR2 FQGNSA, per germline. CDR3 sequence (DNA): TGTGCCAGCAGCAACGGGCCGGGACAGGGGAACACCGGGGAGCTGTTTTTT. Its protein is CASSNGPGQGNTGELFF.

Concerning this clone: This sample also contains other DNA sequences that code for the same CDR3. The chain carries TRBV29-1 and TRBJ1-1, with TRBD1 identical over 8 bases. The J segment lost 3 bases and the V segment lost 6 bases, leaving 3 bases of the junction unmatched. From germline, CDR1 is SQVTM and CDR2 ANQGSEA. This CDR3 comprises 12 residues. The CDR3, as DNA: TGCAGCGTGTCACAGGGGGACACTGAAGCTTTCTTT. Its translation: CSVSQGDTEAFF.

This clone was detected only once. The chain links TRBV2 to TRBJ2-7; a weak D match, TRBD2 (5 bases). Trimming left V 2 bases short and J 3 bases short, with 14 bases between. From germline, CDR1 is SNHLY and CDR2 FYNNEI. This CDR3 is 15 amino acids long. The CDR3 DNA sequence: TGTGCCAGCAGTGAATTGCTAGCAAAAAACTACGAGCAGTACTTC. It codes for CASSELLAKNYEQYF.

The rearrangement links TRBV2 to TRBJ1-2; 7 bases are shared with TRBD1. This CDR3 has 13 residues. Per germline, CDR1 SNHLY and CDR2 FYNNEI. The V segment lost 5 bases and the J segment 5 bases; nucleotides outside the gene matches: 5. The CDR3, as DNA: TGTGCCAGCAGTTTAACAGGGGAGTATGGCTACACCTTC. It translates to CASSLTGEYGYTF.

The chain links TRBV2 to TRBJ1-6; D possibly corresponds to TRBD1 (5 bases). The CDR3 totals 16 residues. The V gene's germline CDR1 is SNHLY and CDR2 FYNNEI. Trimming removed 3 bases at V and 6 bases at J, with 15 bases between. CDR3 sequence reads: CASSESSRVFNSPLHF. The CDR3 bases are TGTGCCAGCAGTGAGTCTTCCAGGGTGTTTAATTCACCCCTCCACTTT.

This clone was detected once. CDR3 sequence (DNA): TGTGCCAGCAGCGTGGGTAGCGGGGGGGCTACAGATACGCAGTATTTT. Its translation is CASSVGSGGATDTQYF. The chain couples TRBV7-2 to TRBJ2-3; 11 bases line up with TRBD2. This CDR3 region has 16 residues. Per the germline V gene, CDR1 is SGHTA and CDR2 is FQGNSA. V shed 5 bases, J shed 3 bases, and the junction held 7 bases outside the gene matches.